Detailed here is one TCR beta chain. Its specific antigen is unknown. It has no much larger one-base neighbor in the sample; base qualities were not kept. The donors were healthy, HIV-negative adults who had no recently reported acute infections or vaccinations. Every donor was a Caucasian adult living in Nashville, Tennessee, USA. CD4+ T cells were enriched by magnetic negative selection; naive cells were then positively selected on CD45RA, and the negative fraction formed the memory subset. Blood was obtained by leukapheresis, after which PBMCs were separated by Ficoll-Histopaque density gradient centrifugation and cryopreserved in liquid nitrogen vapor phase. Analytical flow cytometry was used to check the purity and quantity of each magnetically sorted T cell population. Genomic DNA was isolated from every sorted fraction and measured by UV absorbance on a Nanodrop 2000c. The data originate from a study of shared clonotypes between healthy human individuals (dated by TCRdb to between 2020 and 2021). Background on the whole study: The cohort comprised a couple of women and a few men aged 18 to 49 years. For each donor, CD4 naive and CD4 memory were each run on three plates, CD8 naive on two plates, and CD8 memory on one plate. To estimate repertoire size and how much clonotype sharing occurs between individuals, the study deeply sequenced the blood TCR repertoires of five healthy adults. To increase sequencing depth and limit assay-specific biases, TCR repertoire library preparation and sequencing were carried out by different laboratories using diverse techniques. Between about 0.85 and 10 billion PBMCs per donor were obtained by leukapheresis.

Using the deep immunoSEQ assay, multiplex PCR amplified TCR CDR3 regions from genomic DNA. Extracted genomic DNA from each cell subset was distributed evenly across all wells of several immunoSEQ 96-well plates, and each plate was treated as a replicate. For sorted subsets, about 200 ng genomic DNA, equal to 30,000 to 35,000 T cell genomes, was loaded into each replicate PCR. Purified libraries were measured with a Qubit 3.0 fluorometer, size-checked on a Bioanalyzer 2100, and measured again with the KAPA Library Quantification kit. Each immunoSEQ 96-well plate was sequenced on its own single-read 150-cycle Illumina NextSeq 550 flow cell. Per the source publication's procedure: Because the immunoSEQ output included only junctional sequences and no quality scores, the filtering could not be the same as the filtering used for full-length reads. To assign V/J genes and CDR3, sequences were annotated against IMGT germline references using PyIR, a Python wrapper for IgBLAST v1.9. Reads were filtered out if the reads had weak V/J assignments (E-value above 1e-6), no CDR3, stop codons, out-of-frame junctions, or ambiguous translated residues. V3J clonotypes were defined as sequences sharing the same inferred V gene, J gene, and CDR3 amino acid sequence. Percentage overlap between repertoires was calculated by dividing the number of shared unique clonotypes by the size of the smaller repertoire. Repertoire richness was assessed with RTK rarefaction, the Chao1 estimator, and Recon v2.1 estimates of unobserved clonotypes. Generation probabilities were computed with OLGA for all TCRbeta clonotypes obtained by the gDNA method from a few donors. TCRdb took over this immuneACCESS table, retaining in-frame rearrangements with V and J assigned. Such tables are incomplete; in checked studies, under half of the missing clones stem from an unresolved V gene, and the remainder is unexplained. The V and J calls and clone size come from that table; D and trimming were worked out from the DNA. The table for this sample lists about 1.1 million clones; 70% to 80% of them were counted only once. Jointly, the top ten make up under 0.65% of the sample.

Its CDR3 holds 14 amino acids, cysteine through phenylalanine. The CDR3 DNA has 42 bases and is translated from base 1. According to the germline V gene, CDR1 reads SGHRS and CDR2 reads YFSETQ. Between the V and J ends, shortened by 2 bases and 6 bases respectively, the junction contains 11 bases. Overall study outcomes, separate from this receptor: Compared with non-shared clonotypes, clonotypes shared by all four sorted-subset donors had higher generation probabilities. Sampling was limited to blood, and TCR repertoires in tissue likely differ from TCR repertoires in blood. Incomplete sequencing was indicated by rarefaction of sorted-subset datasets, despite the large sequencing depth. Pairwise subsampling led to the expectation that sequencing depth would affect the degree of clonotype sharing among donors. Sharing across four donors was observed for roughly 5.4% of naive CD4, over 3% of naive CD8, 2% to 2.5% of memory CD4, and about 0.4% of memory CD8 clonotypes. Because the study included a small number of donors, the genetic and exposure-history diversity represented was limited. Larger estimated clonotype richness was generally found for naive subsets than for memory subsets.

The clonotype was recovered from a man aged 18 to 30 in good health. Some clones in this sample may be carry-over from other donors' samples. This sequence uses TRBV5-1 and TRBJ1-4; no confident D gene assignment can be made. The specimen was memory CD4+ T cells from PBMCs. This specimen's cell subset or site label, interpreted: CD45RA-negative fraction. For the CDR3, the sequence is CASSFGPKDEKLFF. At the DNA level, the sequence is TGCGCCAGCAGCTTCGGGCCCAAAGATGAAAAACTGTTTTTT.